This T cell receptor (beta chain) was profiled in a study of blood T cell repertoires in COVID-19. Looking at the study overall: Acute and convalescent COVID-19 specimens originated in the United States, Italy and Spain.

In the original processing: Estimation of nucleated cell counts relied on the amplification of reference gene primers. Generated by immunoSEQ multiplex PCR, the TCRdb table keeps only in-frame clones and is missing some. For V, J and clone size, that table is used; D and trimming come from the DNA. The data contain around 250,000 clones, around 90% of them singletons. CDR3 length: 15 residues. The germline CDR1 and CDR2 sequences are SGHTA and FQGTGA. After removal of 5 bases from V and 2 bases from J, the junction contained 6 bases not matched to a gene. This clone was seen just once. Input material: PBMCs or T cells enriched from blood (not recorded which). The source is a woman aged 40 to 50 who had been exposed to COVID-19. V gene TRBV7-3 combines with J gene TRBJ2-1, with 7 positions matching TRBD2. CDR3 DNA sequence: TGTGCCAGCAGCCCCATGAGCGGGGCCTACAATGAGCAGTTCTTC. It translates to CASSPMSGAYNEQFF.